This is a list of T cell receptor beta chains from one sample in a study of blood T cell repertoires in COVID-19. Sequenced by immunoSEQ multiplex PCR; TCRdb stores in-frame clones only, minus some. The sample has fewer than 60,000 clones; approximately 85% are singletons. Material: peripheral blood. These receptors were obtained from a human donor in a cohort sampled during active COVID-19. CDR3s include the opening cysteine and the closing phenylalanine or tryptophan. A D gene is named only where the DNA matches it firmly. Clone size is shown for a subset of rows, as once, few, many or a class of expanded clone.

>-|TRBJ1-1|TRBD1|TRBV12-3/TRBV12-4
CASRKTGGTEAFF
TGTGCCAGCAGAAAGACAGGGGGGACTGAAGCTTTCTTT
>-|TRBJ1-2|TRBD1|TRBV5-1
CASSLRDRWMDGYTF
TGCGCCAGCAGCTTGCGGGACAGGTGGATGGATGGCTACACCTTC
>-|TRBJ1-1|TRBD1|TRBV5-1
CASSSDRVPQMNTEAFF
TGCGCCAGCAGCTCCGACAGGGTACCCCAGATGAACACTGAAGCTTTCTTT
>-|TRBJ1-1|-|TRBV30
CAWRVGQFMNTEAFF
TGTGCCTGGAGGGTCGGACAGTTTATGAACACTGAAGCTTTCTTT
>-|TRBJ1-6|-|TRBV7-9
CASTEGEMSPLHF
TGTGCCAGCACCGAGGGTGAGATGTCACCCCTCCACTTT
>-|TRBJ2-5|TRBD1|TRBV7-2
CASSLDGTGGIAQYF
TGTGCCAGCAGCTTAGATGGGACAGGGGGCATCGCCCAGTACTTC
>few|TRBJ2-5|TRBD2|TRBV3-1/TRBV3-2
CASSLTSGGAGETQYF
TGTGCCAGCAGCTTGACTAGCGGGGGGGCGGGAGAGACCCAGTACTTC
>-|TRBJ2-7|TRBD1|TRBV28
CASSLGGQGREQYF
TGTGCCAGCAGTTTAGGGGGACAGGGGAGGGAGCAGTACTTC
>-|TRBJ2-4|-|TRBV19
CASSTGGGQKNIQYF
TGTGCCAGTAGTACGGGCGGGGGCCAAAAAAACATTCAGTACTTC
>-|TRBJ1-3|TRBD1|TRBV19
CASNPPGTGGSNTIYF
TGTGCCAGTAACCCTCCCGGGACAGGGGGCTCAAACACCATATATTTT
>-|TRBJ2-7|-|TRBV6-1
CASSEQGQEQYF
TGTGCCAGCAGTGAACAGGGGCAAGAGCAGTACTTC
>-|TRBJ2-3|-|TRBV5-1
CASSLAGTDTQYF
TGCGCCAGCAGCTTGGCCGGCACAGATACGCAGTATTTT
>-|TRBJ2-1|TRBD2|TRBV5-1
CASSPITSGGSHEQFF
TGCGCCAGCAGCCCCATTACCAGCGGGGGATCACATGAGCAGTTCTTC
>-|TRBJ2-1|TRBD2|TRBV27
CASSPQAVPGLAGDRYNEQFF
TGTGCCAGCAGTCCTCAAGCAGTCCCGGGACTAGCGGGAGATAGGTACAATGAGCAGTTCTTC
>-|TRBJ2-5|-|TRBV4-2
CASSQEPRGSQETQYF
TGTGCCAGCAGCCAAGAGCCCCGCGGCTCCCAAGAGACCCAGTACTTC
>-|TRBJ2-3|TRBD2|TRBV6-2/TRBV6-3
CASSSGTRKTDTQYF
TGTGCCAGCAGCTCCGGGACTAGAAAAACAGATACGCAGTATTTT
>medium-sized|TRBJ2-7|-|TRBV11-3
CASSLDGEHEQYF
TGTGCCAGCAGCTTAGATGGGGAGCACGAGCAGTACTTC
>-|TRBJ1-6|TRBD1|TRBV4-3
CASSQSDGTVSYNSPLHF
TGCGCCAGCAGCCAATCTGATGGGACAGTCTCCTATAATTCACCCCTCCACTTT
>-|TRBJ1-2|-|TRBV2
CASSESPQAGEGYTF
TGTGCCAGCAGTGAATCCCCTCAGGCAGGGGAAGGCTACACCTTC
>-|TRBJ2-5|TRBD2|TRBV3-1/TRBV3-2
CASSQAGPGGQETQYF
TGTGCCAGCAGCCAAGCGGGACCGGGAGGCCAAGAGACCCAGTACTTC
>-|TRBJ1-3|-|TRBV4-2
CASSQLDSLVGNTIYF
TGTGCCAGCAGCCAGCTGGACAGTTTAGTCGGAAACACCATATATTTT
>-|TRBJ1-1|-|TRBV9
CASSVGSGKGNTEAFF
TGTGCCAGCAGCGTAGGTTCAGGGAAGGGGAACACTGAAGCTTTCTTT
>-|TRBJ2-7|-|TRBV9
CASSPYQAGNLYEQYF
TGTGCCAGCAGCCCCTACCAGGCAGGGAATTTATACGAGCAGTACTTC
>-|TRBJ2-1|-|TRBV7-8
CASSLVLSFSSYNEQFF
TGTGCCAGCAGCTTAGTACTATCGTTCAGCTCCTACAATGAGCAGTTCTTC
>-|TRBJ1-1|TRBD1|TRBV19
CASTSFRPGQRLSPERNTEAFF
TGTGCCAGTACTTCATTCCGACCGGGACAGCGACTCTCACCCGAAAGGAACACTGAAGCTTTCTTT
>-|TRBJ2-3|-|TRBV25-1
CASSEYEDTQYF
TGTGCCAGCAGTGAATATGAGGATACGCAGTATTTT
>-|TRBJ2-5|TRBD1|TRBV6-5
CASSYFPPDRGTQYF
TGTGCCAGCAGTTACTTCCCCCCGGACAGGGGAACCCAGTACTTC
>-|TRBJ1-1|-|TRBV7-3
CASSLEAGMTNTEAFF
TGTGCCAGCAGCTTAGAGGCAGGGATGACGAACACTGAAGCTTTCTTT
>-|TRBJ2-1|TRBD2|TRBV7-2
CASSLGTSGRYEQFF
TGTGCCAGCAGCTTAGGGACTAGCGGGAGATATGAGCAGTTCTTC
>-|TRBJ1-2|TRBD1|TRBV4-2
CASSQDRTGANYGYTF
TGTGCCAGCAGCCAAGATAGGACAGGGGCGAACTATGGCTACACCTTC
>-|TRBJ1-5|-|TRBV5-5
CASSLDSLSDYDQPQHF
TGTGCCAGCAGCTTGGACAGCCTCAGCGACTATGATCAGCCCCAGCATTTT
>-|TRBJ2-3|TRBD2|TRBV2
CASSRLASDTQYF
TGTGCCAGCAGTCGACTAGCGTCGGATACGCAGTATTTT
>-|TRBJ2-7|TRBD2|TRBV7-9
CASSLSASGFPRYEQYF
TGTGCCAGCAGCTTAAGCGCTAGCGGGTTCCCCCGCTACGAGCAGTACTTC
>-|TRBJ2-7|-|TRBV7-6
CASSLHLGPEPYEQYF
TGTGCCAGCAGCTTACATCTGGGGCCGGAGCCCTACGAGCAGTACTTC
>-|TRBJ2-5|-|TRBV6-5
CASSRDWGEAQYF
TGTGCCAGCAGTCGGGACTGGGGAGAGGCCCAGTACTTC
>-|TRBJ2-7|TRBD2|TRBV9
CASSVNSAGLSYEQYF
TGTGCCAGCAGCGTAAACTCCGCGGGACTATCCTACGAGCAGTACTTC
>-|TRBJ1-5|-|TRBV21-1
CASSFAPRVDQPQHF
TGTGCCAGCAGCTTCGCCCCCAGGGTTGATCAGCCCCAGCATTTT
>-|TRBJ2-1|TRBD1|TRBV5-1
CASSRDRGFDEQFF
TGCGCCAGCAGCCGGGACAGGGGTTTCGATGAGCAGTTCTTC
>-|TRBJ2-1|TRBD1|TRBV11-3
CASSFSGTGQRSSYNEQFF
TGTGCCAGCAGCTTCTCCGGGACAGGTCAAAGGAGCTCCTACAATGAGCAGTTCTTC
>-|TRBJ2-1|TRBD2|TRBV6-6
CASSREGSSYNEQFF
TGTGCCAGCAGTAGGGAGGGGAGCTCCTACAATGAGCAGTTCTTC
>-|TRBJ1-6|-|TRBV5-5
CASSLDPVYNSPLHF
TGTGCCAGCAGCTTGGACCCAGTGTATAATTCACCCCTCCACTTT
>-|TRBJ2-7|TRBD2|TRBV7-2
CASSLVRSSGGNRPYEQYF
TGTGCCAGCAGCTTAGTGAGGTCTAGCGGGGGGAACCGACCCTACGAGCAGTACTTC
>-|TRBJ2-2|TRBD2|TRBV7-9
CASSAGLAGDTGELFF
TGTGCCAGCAGCGCGGGACTAGCGGGGGACACCGGGGAGCTGTTTTTT
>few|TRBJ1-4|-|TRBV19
CASSIRQDEKLFF
TGTGCCAGTAGTATACGACAGGACGAAAAACTGTTTTTT
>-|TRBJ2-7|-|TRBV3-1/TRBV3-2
CPNLNQAYEQYF
TGTCCAAACCTCAACCAGGCCTACGAGCAGTACTTC
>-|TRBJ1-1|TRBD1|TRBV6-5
CASNVQGSDAFF
TGTGCCAGCAACGTACAGGGGAGTGACGCTTTCTTT
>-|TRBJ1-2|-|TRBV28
CASTPSGAIGKNYGYTF
TGTGCCAGCACCCCATCAGGGGCCATTGGGAAAAACTATGGCTACACCTTC
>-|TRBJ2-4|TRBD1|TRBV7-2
CASSLAPTGGQNIQYF
TGTGCCAGCAGCTTAGCGCCTACAGGGGGACAAAACATTCAGTACTTC
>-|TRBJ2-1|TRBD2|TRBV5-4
CASRGGIAGGYNEQFF
TGTGCCAGCCGTGGCGGGATAGCGGGGGGATACAATGAGCAGTTCTTC
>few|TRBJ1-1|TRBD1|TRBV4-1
CASSQLGTAAFF
TGCGCCAGCAGCCAATTGGGGACAGCGGCTTTCTTT
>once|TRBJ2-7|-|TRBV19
CASRDSLLEQYF
TGTGCCAGCAGAGACAGTCTACTCGAGCAGTACTTC
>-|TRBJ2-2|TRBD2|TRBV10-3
CAIRGLAGVHGTGELFF
TGTGCCATCAGGGGACTAGCGGGAGTACATGGCACCGGGGAGCTGTTTTTT
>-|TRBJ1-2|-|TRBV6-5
CASSYATGYGYTF
TGTGCCAGCAGTTACGCGACAGGCTATGGCTACACCTTC
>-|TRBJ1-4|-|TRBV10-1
CASARDTNEKLFF
TGCGCCAGCGCCCGGGACACGAATGAAAAACTGTTTTTT
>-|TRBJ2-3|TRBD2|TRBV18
CASSLAGGQDTQYF
TGTGCCAGCTCATTAGCGGGGGGCCAAGATACGCAGTATTTT
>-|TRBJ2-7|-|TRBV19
CASSAQGAGYEQYF
TGTGCCAGTAGTGCCCAGGGCGCCGGCTACGAGCAGTACTTC
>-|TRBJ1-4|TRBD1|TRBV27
CASSYRGTGISYGEKLFF
TGTGCCAGCAGTTACAGGGGGACAGGGATAAGCTACGGTGAAAAACTGTTTTTT
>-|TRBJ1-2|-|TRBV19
CASSIRGGAQFGYTF
TGTGCCAGTAGTATCCGTGGGGGCGCACAATTCGGCTACACCTTC
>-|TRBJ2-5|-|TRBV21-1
CASGSGGQETQYF
TGTGCCAGCGGGAGCGGGGGACAAGAGACCCAGTACTTC
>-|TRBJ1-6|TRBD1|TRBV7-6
CASSSYRGLNSPLHF
TGTGCCAGCAGCTCATACAGGGGATTGAATTCACCCCTCCACTTT